A selection of T cell receptor beta chains follows, all from one sample in a study of blood T cell repertoires in COVID-19. Assay used: immunoSEQ multiplex PCR; TCRdb lists only in-frame clones, some missing. The table has roughly 180,000 clones, 80% to 90% seen once. Sequenced: PBMCs or T cells enriched from blood (not recorded which). Receptors originate from a woman between 45 and 60 years old in a cohort exposed to, infected with or recovered from COVID-19 (not recorded which). Each CDR3 is given with its conserved first and last residue. The order of the fields is V gene, clone size, J gene, CDR3 protein. Some rows mark clone size as missing; the rest say once, few, many or name a class of expanded clone.

TRBV27	few	TRBJ2-2	CASSLVSGNTGELFF
TRBV5-1	.	TRBJ2-3	CASSLGGDYSFTDTQYF
TRBV10-3	.	TRBJ1-2	CAIRTGQTNYGYTF
TRBV7-6	.	TRBJ1-2	CASSLAPGANYGYTF
TRBV27	many	TRBJ1-1	CASSLYRGSYTEAFF
TRBV3-1/TRBV3-2	.	TRBJ1-4	CASSQPPGQGTNEKLFF
TRBV3-1/TRBV3-2	.	TRBJ1-2	CASSQAQNYGYTF
TRBV28	.	TRBJ2-3	CAIRPSGRIPDTQYF
TRBV6-2/TRBV6-3	.	TRBJ2-4	CASSTGLAGPVGIQYF
TRBV4-2	.	TRBJ2-3	CASSHGGSSTQYF
TRBV6-1	.	TRBJ1-6	CASSEAGDNSPLHF
TRBV13	.	TRBJ1-1	CASSFRTGGYTEAFF
TRBV7-3	.	TRBJ2-1	CASSLTSGEPYNEQFF
TRBV7-2	.	TRBJ2-2	CASSRSGTSGGPGELFF
TRBV7-8	.	TRBJ2-5	CASSSTGFQYF
TRBV9	.	TRBJ1-1	CASSGQDREGTEAFF
TRBV11-2	.	TRBJ2-7	CASSLEGGRAAQYF
TRBV27	.	TRBJ2-5	CASSSPSRGGETQYF
TRBV5-4	.	TRBJ1-1	CASSLEAGLPNTEAFF
TRBV7-2	.	TRBJ1-1	CASSLGGRDQAFF
TRBV28	.	TRBJ2-7	CASQVGSYEQYF
TRBV27	.	TRBJ2-2	CASSLEVNTGELFF
TRBV28	.	TRBJ2-3	CASSVGGAGPSSTDTQYF
TRBV6-2/TRBV6-3	.	TRBJ2-3	CASSYSSRTSGRADTQYF
TRBV18	.	TRBJ2-5	CASSPIEASGFQETQYF
TRBV5-1	.	TRBJ1-4	CASSRGQNEKLFF